One sample yielded the 8 T cell receptor beta chains listed below, sequenced in a study of cytomegalovirus exposure and HLA in healthy donors (dated by TCRdb to about 2017). Library preparation employed the immunoSEQ multiplex PCR assay. For the multiplex PCR, a mixture combining 60 forward primers for TCR Vbeta segments and 13 reverse primers for TCR Jbeta segments was used. TCRdb holds this immuneACCESS table with in-frame rearrangements only. Some clones are missing; in checked studies, unresolved V genes explain under half, and the rest has no known cause. For this sample there are under 35,000 clones; roughly 60% appear just once. Of the sample, around two fifths falls within the top ten clones. The material sequenced was PBMCs. The receptors were sampled from a male donor in good health and CMV-seropositive.

The V gene is TRBV27, the J gene TRBJ1-2; TRBD1 aligns across 9 bases. Germline-derived CDR1 and CDR2 are MNHEY and SMNVEV (reference sequence). The CDR3 is 15 residues long. V lost 4 bases and J lost 1; bases outside the gene matches: 4. CDR3 region: CASSSQGALNYGYTF. As DNA, the CDR3 is TGTGCCAGCAGTTCACAGGGGGCCCTTAACTATGGCTACACCTTC.

This clone has just a few counts. This sequence joins TRBV5-1 and TRBJ1-5, with D unclear. This CDR3 comprises 13 residues. The germline V gene encodes CDR1 SGHRS and CDR2 YFSETQ. V was cut by 4 bases and J by 6 bases, with 11 bases left in between. The DNA for the CDR3 is TGCGCCAGCAGCCGAGAGGGTAGTCAGCCCCAGCATTTT. Translating gives CASSREGSQPQHF.

This clone has only a few counts. V is TRBV27 and J is TRBJ1-2, with 9 bases lining up with TRBD1. From germline, CDR1 is MNHEY and CDR2 SMNVEV (reference sequence). The V and J ends lost 0 bases and 2 bases, in that order; junction bases with no gene match: 7. This CDR3 comprises 17 residues. CDR3 sequence (DNA): TGTGCCAGCAGTTTATCGAGAGACAGGGGGATAAACTATGGCTACACCTTC. The encoded protein is CASSLSRDRGINYGYTF.

The chain employs TRBV6-7 and TRBJ2-7; 9 nucleotides match TRBD1. TRBV6-7 carries the ORF label, with uncertain function. V trimming: 5 bases; J trimming: 6 bases; junction bases outside the gene matches: 8. This CDR3 is 14 amino acids long. CDR3 DNA sequence: TGTGCCAGCAGTATGGACAGGGGCCGAGTCGAGCAGTACTTC. Its translation: CASSMDRGRVEQYF.

This clone occurred once. The rearrangement uses TRBV6-6 and TRBJ2-5, with TRBD2 identical over 15 bases. Trimming took 6 bases from V and 2 from J; bases not matched to a gene: 4. The CDR3 is 16 residues long. In germline, CDR1 is MNHNY, CDR2 SVGAGI (reference sequence). The CDR3 reads CASSYGTSGGQETQYF. In nucleotides, the CDR3 is TGTGCCAGCAGCTACGGGACTAGCGGGGGGCAAGAGACCCAGTACTTC.

The J gene is TRBJ1-1, the V gene TRBV7-9, with D possibly being TRBD1 (5 bases). The CDR3 runs to 15 residues. From germline, CDR1 is SEHNR and CDR2 FQNEAQ (reference sequence). Trimming cost V 1 base and J 0 bases, with 9 bases left between them. CDR3: CASSLGRGMNTEAFF. The CDR3 nucleotides read TGTGCCAGCAGCTTAGGAAGGGGAATGAACACTGAAGCTTTCTTT.

The chain uses TRBV21-1 and TRBJ2-5; the table calls TRBD2, which could not be checked here. TRBV21-1 is a pseudogene segment. This CDR3 spans 16 amino acids. The CDR3 region is CASSKALSSFQETQYF. Here the CDR3 DNA reads TGTGCCAGCAGCAAAGCGCTTTCTAGCTTCCAAGAGACCCAGTACTTC.

The chain is built from TRBV4-2 and TRBJ2-7; possible D gene TRBD1, 5 bases. This CDR3 region has 16 residues. CDR1 and CDR2 (germline): LGHNA, YNFKEQ. Trimming took off 1 base at V and 0 bases at J, with 13 bases between the two ends. CDR3 DNA sequence: TGTGCCAGCAGCCAAGTTGGTGGACAAAGCTCCTACGAGCAGTACTTC. Protein product: CASSQVGGQSSYEQYF.